The clone carrying this T cell receptor beta chain came up once. The record originates from a study of blood T cell repertoires in COVID-19. Study background: Some COVID-19 samples were acute and others convalescent; all came from the United States, Italy and Spain. Sample material is recorded as cDNA or gDNA derived from T cells, B-cell-depleted T cells, or PBMCs.

Sequencing used immunoSEQ multiplex PCR; TCRdb keeps in-frame clones, though not all of them. Of 200,000 to 250,000 clones in the sample, 81% were seen once. V was clipped by 6 bases and J by 6 bases, with 11 bases between them. This CDR3 region has 13 residues. Germline CDR1 and CDR2: MNHEY and SMNVEV (reference sequence). Participants spanned ages about 18 to 95 years and resided in about 24 US areas. The chain is built from TRBV27 and TRBJ1-4, with no clear D. The receptor was isolated from a woman between 50 and 59 years old with acute COVID-19. What was sequenced was PBMCs or T cells enriched from blood (not recorded which). CDR3 sequence reads: CASRAGWDEKLFF. CDR3 DNA: TGTGCCAGCAGGGCGGGATGGGATGAAAAACTGTTTTTT.